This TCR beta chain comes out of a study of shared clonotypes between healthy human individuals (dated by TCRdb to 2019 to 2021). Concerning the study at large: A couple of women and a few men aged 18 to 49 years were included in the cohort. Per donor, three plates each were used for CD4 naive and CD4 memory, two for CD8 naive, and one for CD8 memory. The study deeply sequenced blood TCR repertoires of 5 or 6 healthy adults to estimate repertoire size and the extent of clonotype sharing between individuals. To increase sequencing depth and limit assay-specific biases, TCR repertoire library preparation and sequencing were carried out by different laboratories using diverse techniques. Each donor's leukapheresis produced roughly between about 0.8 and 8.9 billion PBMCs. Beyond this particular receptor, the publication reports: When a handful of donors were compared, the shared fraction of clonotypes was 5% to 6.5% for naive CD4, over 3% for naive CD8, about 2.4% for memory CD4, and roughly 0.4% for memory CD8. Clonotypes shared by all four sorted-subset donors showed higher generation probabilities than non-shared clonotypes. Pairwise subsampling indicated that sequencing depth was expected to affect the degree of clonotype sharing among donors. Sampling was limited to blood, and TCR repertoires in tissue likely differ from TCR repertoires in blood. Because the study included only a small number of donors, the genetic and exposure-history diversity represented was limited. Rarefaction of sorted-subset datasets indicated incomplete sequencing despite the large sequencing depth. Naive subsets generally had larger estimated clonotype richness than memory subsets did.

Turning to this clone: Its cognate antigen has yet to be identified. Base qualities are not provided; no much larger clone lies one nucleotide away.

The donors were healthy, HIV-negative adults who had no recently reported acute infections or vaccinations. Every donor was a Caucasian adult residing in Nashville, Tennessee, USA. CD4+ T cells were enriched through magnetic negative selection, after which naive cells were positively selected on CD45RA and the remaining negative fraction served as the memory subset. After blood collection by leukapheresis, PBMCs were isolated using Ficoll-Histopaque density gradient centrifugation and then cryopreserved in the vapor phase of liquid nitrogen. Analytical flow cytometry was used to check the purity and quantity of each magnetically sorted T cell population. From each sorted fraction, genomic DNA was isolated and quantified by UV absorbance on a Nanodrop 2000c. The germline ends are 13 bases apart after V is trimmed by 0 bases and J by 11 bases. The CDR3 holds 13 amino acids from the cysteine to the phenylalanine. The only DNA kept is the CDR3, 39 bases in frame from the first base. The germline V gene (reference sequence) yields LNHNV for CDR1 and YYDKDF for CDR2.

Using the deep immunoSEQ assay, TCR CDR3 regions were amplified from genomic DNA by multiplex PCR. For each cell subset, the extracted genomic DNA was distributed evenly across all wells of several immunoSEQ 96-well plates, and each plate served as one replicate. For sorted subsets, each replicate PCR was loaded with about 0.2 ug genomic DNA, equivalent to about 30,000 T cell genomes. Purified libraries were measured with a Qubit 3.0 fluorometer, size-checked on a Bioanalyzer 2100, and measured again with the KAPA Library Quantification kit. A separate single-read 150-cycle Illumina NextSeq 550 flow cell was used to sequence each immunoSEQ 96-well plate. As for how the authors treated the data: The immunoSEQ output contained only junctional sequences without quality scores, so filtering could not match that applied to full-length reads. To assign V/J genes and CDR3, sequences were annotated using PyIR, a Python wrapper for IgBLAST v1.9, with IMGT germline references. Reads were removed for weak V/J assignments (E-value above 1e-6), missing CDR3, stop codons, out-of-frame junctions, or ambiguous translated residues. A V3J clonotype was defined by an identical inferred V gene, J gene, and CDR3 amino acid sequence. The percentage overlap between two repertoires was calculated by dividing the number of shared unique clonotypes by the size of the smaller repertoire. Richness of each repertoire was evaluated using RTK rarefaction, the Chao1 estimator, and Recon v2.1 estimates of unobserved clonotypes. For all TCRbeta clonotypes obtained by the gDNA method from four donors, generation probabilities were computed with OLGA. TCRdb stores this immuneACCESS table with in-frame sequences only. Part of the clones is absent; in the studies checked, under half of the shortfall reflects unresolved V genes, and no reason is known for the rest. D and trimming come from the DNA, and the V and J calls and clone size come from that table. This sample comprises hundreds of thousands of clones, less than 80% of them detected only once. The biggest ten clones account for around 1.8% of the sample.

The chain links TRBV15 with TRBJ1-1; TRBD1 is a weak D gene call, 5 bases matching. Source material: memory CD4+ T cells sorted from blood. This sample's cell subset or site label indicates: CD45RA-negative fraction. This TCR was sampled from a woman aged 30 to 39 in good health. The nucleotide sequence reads TGTGCCACCAGCAGAGATAGGCAGGGAGTCGCTTTCTTT. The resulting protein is CATSRDRQGVAFF.